This note documents a single TCR beta chain sequence. This entry is derived from a study of patients and donors after allogeneic stem cell transplantation. CDR3 length equals 14 residues. V was pared by 2 bases and J by 5 bases, with 12 bases between. CDR1 is SNHLY, CDR2 FYNNEI, per germline. Using its own MiXCR run on the RT-PCR reads, TCRdb lists one record per CDR3 protein. The data hold about 960,000 distinct CDR3 sequences, with approximately 19% observed a single time. The receptor's source is a human donor who was either an allogeneic HSCT recipient or a stem cell or donor lymphocyte infusion donor (not recorded which). It is not recorded whose cells these are; they may come from a transplant donor. The sample taken for sequencing was blood, either unsorted or a sorted T cell fraction (not recorded which). V gene TRBV2 combines with J gene TRBJ2-5, with D perhaps TRBD2 (6 bases). CDR3 bases: TGTGCCAGCAGTGAATTAGTGGGAGGTGAGACCCAGTACTTC. Translation: CASSELVGGETQYF.